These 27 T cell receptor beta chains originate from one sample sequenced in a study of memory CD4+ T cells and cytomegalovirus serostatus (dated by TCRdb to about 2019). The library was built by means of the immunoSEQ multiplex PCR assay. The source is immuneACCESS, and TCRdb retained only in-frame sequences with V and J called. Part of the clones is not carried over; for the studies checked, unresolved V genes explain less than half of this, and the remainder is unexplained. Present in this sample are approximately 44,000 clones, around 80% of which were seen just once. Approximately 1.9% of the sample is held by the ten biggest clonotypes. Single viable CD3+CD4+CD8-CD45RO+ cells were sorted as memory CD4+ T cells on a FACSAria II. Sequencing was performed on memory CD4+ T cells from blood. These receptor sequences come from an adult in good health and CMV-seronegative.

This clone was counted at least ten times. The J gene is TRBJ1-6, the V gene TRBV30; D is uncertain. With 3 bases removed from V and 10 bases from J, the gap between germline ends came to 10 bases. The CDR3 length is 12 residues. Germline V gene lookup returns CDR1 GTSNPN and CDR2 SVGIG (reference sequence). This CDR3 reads CAWSDTGSPLHF. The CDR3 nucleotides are TGTGCCTGGAGCGACACGGGATCACCCCTCCACTTT.

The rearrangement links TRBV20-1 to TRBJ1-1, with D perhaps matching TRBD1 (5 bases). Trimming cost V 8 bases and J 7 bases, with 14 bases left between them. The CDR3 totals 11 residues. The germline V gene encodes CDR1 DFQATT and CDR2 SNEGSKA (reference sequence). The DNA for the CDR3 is TGCAGTACGAAGGGGCAGGTTGAAGCTTTCTTT. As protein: CSTKGQVEAFF.

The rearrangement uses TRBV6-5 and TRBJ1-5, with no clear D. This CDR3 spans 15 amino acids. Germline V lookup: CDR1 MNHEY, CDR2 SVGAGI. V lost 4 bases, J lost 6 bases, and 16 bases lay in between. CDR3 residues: CASSSNPLLGQPQHF. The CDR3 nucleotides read TGTGCCAGCAGTTCCAACCCGCTTCTCGGTCAGCCCCAGCATTTT.

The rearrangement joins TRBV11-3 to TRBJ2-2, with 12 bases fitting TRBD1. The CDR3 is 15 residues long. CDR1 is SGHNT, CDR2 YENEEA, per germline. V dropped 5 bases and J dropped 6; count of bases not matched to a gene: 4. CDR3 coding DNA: TGTGCCAGCAGCGCCGGGACAGGGGGCTCCGGGGAGCTGTTTTTT. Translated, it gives CASSAGTGGSGELFF.

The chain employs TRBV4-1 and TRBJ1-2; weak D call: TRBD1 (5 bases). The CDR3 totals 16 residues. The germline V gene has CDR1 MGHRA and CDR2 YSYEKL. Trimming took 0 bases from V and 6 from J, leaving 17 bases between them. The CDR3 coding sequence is TGCGCCAGCAGCCAAGATGTGAAGGGGAGTTATAATGGCTACACCTTC. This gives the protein CASSQDVKGSYNGYTF.

The CDR3 nucleotides read TGTGCCAGCAGCTCGCGTGGGTTTGAAGCTTTCTTT. Translation gives CASSSRGFEAFF. The chain recombines TRBV6-6 with TRBJ1-1, with D unclear. The CDR3 has 12 amino acids. Between the trimmed V and J ends, which lost 6 bases and 7 bases, there was a span of 12 bases. CDR1 and CDR2 (germline): MNHNY, SVGAGI (reference sequence).

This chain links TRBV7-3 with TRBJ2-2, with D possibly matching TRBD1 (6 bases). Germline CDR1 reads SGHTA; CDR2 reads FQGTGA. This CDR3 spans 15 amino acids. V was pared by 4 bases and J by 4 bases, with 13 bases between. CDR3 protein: CASSSSRGSTGELFF. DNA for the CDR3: TGTGCCAGCAGCTCCTCGAGGGGGAGCACCGGGGAGCTGTTTTTT.

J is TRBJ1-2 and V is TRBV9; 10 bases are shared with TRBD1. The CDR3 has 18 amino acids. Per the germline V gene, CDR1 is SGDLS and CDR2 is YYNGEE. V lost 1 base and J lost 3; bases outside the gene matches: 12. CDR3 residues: CASSVSSRDRGRDYGYTF. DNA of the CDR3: TGTGCCAGCAGCGTAAGCAGCCGGGACAGGGGCAGAGACTATGGCTACACCTTC. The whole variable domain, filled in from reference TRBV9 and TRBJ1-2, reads DSGVTQTPKHLITATGQRVTLRCSPRSGDLSVYWYQQSLDQGLQFLIQYYNGEERAKGNILERFSAQQFPDLHSELNLSSLELGDSALYFCASSVSSRDRGRDYGYTFGSGTRLTVV.

Written as DNA, the CDR3 is TGTGCCAGCTCACCCCCGGGACAGGGGCTAAATCAGCCCCAGCATTTT. Its protein is CASSPPGQGLNQPQHF. The J gene is TRBJ1-5, the V gene TRBV18; 10 bases map to TRBD1. Trimming cost V 3 bases and J 4 bases; bases outside gene matches: 6. Per the germline V gene, CDR1 is KGHSH and CDR2 is LQKENI. The CDR3 extends over 16 amino acids.

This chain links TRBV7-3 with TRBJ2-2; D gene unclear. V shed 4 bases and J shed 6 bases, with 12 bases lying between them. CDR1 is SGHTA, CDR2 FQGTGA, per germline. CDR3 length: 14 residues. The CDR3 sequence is CASSSNRFAGELFF. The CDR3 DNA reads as TGTGCCAGCAGCTCTAACCGTTTCGCCGGGGAGCTGTTTTTT. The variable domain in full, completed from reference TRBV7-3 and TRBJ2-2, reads GAGVSQTPSNKVTEKGKYVELRCDPISGHTALYWYRQSLGQGPEFLIYFQGTGAADDSGLPNDRFFAVRPEGSVSTLKIQRTERGDSAVYLCASSSNRFAGELFFGEGSRLTVL.

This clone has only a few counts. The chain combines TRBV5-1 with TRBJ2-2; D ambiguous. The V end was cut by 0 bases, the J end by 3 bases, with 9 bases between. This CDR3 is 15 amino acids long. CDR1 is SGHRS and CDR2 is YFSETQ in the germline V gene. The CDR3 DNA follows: TGCGCCAGCAGCTTGGGACAAATGCACACCGGGGAGCTGTTTTTT. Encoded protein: CASSLGQMHTGELFF.

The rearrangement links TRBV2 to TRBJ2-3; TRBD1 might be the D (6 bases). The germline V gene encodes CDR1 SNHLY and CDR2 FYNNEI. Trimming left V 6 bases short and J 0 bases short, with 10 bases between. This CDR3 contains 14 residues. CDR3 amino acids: CASRWTASTDTQYF. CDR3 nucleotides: TGTGCCAGCAGGTGGACAGCAAGCACAGATACGCAGTATTTT. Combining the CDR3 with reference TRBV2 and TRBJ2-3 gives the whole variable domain EPEVTQTPSHQVTQMGQEVILRCVPISNHLYFYWYRQILGQKVEFLVSFYNNEISEKSEIFDDQFSVERPDGSNFTLKIRSTKLEDSAMYFCASRWTASTDTQYFGPGTRLTVL.

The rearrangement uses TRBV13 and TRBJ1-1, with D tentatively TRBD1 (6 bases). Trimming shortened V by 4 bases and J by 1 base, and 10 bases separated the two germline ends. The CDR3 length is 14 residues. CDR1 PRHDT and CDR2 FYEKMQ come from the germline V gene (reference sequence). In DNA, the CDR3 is TGTGCCAGCAGCTCTAGGACAGAGAACACTGAAGCTTTCTTT. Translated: CASSSRTENTEAFF.

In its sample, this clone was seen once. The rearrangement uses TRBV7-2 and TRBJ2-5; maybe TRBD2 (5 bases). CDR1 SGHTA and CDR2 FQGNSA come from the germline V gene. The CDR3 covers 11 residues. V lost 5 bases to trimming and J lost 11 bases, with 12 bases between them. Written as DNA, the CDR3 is TGTGCCAGCAGCCAAGACTATATTCAGTACTTC. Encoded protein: CASSQDYIQYF.

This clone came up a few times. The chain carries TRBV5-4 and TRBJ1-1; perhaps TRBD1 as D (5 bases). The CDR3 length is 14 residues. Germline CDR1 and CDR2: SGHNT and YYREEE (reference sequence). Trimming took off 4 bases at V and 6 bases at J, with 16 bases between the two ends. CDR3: CASSTRVSGAEAFF. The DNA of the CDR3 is TGTGCCAGCAGCACCAGGGTTTCTGGGGCTGAAGCTTTCTTT.

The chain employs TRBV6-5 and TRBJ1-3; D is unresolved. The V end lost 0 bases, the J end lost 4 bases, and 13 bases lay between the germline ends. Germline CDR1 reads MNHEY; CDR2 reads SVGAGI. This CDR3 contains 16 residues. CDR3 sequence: CASSYSIPVRGNTIYF. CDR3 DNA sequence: TGTGCCAGCAGTTACTCGATACCCGTCCGCGGAAACACCATATATTTT.

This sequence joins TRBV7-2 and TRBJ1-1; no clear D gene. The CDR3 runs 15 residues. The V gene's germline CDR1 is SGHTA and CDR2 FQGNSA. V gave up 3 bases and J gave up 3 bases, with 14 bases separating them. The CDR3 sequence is CASSLGPLGYTEAFF. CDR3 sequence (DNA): TGTGCCAGCAGCTTGGGCCCTCTGGGGTACACTGAAGCTTTCTTT.

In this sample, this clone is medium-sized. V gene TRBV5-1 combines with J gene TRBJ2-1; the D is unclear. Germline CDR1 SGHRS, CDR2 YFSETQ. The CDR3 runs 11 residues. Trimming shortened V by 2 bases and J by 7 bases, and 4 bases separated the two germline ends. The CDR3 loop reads CASSFVNEQFF. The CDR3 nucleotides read TGCGCCAGCAGCTTTGTGAATGAGCAGTTCTTC.

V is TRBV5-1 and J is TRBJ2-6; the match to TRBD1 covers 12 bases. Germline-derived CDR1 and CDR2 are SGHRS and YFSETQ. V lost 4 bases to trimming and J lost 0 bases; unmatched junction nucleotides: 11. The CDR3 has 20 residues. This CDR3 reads CASSPRDRGQSISGANVLTF. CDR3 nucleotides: TGCGCCAGCAGCCCAAGGGACAGGGGGCAATCTATCTCTGGGGCCAACGTCCTGACTTTC.

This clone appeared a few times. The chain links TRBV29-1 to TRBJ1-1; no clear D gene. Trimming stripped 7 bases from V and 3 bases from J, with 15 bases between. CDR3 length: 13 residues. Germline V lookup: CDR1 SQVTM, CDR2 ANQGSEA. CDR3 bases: TGCAGCGCCCCCAGCCTGACGGACACTGAAGCTTTCTTT. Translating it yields CSAPSLTDTEAFF.

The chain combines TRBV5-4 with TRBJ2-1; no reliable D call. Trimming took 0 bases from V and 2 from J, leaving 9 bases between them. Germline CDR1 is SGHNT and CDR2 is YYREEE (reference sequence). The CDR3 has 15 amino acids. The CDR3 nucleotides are TGTGCCAGCAGCTTGGGCCAAGTAACCTACAATGAGCAGTTCTTC. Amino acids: CASSLGQVTYNEQFF. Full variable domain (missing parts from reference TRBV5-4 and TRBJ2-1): ETGVTQSPTHLIKTRGQQVTLRCSSQSGHNTVSWYQQALGQGPQFIFQYYREEENGRGNFPPRFSGLQFPNYSSELNVNALELDDSALYLCASSLGQVTYNEQFFGPGTRLTVL.

In DNA form, the CDR3 reads TGCGCCAGCAGCCCCGGACAGGCTTGGATGAACACTGAAGCTTTCTTT. Translated, it gives CASSPGQAWMNTEAFF. J is TRBJ1-1 and V is TRBV5-1, with TRBD1 identical over 7 bases. This CDR3 spans 16 amino acids. Germline V gene sequence: CDR1 SGHRS, CDR2 YFSETQ. After removal of 4 bases from V and 0 bases from J, the junction contained 9 bases not matched to a gene. The full variable domain, completed using reference TRBV5-1 and TRBJ1-1, is KAGVTQTPRYLIKTRGQQVTLSCSPISGHRSVSWYQQTPGQGLQFLFEYFSETQRNKGNFPGRFSGRQFSNSRSEMNVSTLELGDSALYLCASSPGQAWMNTEAFFGQGTRLTVV.

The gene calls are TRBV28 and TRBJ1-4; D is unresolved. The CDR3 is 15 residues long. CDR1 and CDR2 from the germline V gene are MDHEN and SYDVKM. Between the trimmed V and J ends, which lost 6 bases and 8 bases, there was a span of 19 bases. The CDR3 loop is CASRPGSTWTEKLFF. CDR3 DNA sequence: TGTGCCAGCAGACCCGGGTCGACCTGGACCGAAAAACTGTTTTTT.

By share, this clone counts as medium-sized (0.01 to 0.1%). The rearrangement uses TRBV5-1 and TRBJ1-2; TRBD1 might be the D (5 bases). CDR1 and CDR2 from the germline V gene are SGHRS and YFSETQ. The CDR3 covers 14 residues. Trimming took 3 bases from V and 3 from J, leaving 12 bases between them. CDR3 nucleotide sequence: TGCGCCAGCAGCTCCTTGATGGGGGACTATGGCTACACCTTC. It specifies CASSSLMGDYGYTF.

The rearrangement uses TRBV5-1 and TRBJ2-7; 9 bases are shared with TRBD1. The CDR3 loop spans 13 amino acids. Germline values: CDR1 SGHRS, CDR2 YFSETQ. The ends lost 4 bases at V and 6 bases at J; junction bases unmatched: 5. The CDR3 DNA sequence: TGCGCCAGCAGCGTGGACAGGGGTGCCGAGCAGTACTTC. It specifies CASSVDRGAEQYF.

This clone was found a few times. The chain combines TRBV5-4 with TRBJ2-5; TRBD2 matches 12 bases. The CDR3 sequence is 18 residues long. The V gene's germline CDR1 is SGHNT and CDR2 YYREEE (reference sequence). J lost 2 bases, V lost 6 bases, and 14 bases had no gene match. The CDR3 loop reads CASTNKRTSGETQETQYF. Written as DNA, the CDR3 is TGTGCCAGCACCAATAAGAGGACTAGCGGGGAAACGCAAGAGACCCAGTACTTC.

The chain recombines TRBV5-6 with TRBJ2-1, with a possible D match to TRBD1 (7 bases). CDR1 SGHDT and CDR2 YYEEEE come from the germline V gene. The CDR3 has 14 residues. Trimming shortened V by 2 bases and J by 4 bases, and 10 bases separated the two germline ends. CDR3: CASSLQGTYNEQFF. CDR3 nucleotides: TGTGCCAGCAGCTTACAGGGGACTTACAATGAGCAGTTCTTC.